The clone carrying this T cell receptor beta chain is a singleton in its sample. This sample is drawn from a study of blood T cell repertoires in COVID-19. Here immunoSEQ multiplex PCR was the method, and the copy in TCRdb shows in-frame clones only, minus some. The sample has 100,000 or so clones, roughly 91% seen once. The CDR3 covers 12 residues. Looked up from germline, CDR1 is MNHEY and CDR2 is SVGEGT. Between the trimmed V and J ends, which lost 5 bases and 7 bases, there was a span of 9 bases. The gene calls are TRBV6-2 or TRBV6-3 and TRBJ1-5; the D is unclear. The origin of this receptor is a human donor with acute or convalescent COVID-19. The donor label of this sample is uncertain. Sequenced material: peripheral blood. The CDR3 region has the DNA TGTGCCAGCAGTCAGAGGGAGCAGCCCCAGCATTTT. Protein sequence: CASSQREQPQHF.